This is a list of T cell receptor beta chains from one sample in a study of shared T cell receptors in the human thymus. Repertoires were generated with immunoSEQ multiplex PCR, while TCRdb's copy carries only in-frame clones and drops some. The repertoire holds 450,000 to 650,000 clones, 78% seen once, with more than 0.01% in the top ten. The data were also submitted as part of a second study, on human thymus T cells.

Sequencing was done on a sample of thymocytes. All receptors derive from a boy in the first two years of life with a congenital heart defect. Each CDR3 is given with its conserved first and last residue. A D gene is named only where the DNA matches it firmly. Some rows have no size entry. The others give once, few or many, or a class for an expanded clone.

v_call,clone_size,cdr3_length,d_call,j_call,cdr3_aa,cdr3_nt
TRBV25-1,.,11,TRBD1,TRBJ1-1,CASRTGVEAFF,TGTGCCAGCCGGACAGGGGTTGAAGCTTTCTTT
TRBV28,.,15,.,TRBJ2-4,CASSLSGRAKNIQYF,TGTGCCAGCAGTTTATCTGGGCGAGCCAAAAACATTCAGTACTTC
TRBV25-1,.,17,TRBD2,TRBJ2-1,CASSEAAGVPLYNEQFF,TGTGCCAGCAGTGAAGCAGCGGGAGTCCCCCTCTACAATGAGCAGTTCTTC
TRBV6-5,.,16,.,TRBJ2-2,CASSYGGLQNTGELFF,TGTGCCAGCAGTTACGGGGGACTCCAGAACACCGGGGAGCTGTTTTTT
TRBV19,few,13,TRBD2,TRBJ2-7,CASSIGGGDEQYF,TGTGCCAGTAGTATTGGTGGGGGGGACGAGCAGTACTTC
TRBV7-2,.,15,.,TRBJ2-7,CASSLVADRAYEQYF,TGTGCCAGCAGCTTAGTGGCAGACAGAGCCTACGAGCAGTACTTC
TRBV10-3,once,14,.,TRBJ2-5,CAISESRQLSDQYF,TGTGCCATCAGTGAGTCGAGGCAATTATCGGACCAGTACTTC
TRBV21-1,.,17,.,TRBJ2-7,CASSKEGRDPQPYEQYF,TGTGCCAGCAGCAAAGAGGGGAGGGATCCTCAGCCCTACGAGCAGTACTTC
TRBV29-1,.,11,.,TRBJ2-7,CSITGLAEQYF,TGCAGCATCACTGGGCTAGCGGAGCAGTACTTC
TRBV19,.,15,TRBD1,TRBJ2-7,CASSESETGVGEQYF,TGTGCCAGTAGTGAATCAGAGACAGGGGTTGGCGAGCAGTACTTC
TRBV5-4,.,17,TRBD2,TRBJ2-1,CASSLNSSGRPYNEQFF,TGTGCCAGCAGCTTGAACAGTAGCGGGAGGCCCTACAATGAGCAGTTCTTC
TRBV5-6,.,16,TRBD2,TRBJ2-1,CASSPKRLAETNEQFF,TGTGCCAGCAGCCCGAAGCGGCTAGCGGAGACCAATGAGCAGTTCTTC
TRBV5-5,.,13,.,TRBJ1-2,CASSAEDLLGYTF,TGTGCCAGCAGCGCGGAGGACCTTCTAGGCTACACCTTC
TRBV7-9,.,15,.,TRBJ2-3,CASRPGTGSTDTQYF,TGTGCCAGCAGACCCGGGACTGGTAGCACAGATACGCAGTATTTT
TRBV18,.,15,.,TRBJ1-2,CASSPPDRGNYGYTF,TGTGCCAGCTCACCACCGGATAGGGGGAACTATGGCTACACCTTC
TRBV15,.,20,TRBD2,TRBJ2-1,CATSRDGGLAGGTSYNEQFF,TGTGCCACCAGCAGAGACGGAGGACTAGCGGGAGGCACCTCCTACAATGAGCAGTTCTTC
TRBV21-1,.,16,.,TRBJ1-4,CASSGRDRENNEKLFF,TGTGCCAGCAGCGGGCGGGACAGGGAAAACAATGAAAAACTGTTTTTT
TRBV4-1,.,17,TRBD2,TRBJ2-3,CASSQGRLAGNTDTQYF,TGCGCCAGCAGCCAAGGTAGACTAGCGGGTAATACAGATACGCAGTATTTT
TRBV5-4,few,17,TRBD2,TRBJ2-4,CASSFSPGLAANNIQYF,TGTGCCAGCAGCTTTTCCCCGGGACTAGCTGCAAATAACATTCAGTACTTC
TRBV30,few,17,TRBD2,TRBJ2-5,CAWAPPAASGRGMDQYF,TGTGCCTGGGCCCCCCCCGCGGCTAGCGGGCGTGGAATGGACCAGTACTTC
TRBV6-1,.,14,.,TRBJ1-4,CASSAQGTNEKLFF,TGTGCCAGCAGTGCCCAGGGTACTAATGAAAAACTGTTTTTT
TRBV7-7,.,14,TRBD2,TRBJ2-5,CASSSGLAKETQYF,TGTGCCAGCAGTTCCGGACTAGCGAAAGAGACCCAGTACTTC
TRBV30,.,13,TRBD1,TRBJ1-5,CAWSGQGAQPQHF,TGTGCCTGGAGTGGGCAGGGGGCACAGCCCCAGCATTTT
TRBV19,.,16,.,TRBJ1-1,CASSWTSSQGNTEAFF,TGTGCCAGTAGTTGGACAAGCTCACAGGGGAACACTGAAGCTTTCTTT
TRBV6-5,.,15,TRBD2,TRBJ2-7,CASTQTSGSLYEQYF,TGTGCCAGCACCCAGACTAGCGGGAGTCTTTACGAGCAGTACTTC
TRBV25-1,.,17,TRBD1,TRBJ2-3,CASSAPLQGASTDTQYF,TGTGCCAGCAGTGCCCCCCTTCAGGGGGCCTCCACAGATACGCAGTATTTT
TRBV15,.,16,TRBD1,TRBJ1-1,CATSPSDRWGNTEAFF,TGTGCCACCAGCCCATCGGACAGGTGGGGGAACACTGAAGCTTTCTTT
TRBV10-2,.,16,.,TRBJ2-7,CASSEDSGESRNEQYF,TGCGCCAGCAGTGAAGATAGTGGGGAGAGTAGGAACGAGCAGTACTTC
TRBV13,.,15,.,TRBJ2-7,CASSPRQKLGPEQYF,TGTGCCAGCAGCCCAAGACAGAAATTAGGGCCCGAGCAGTACTTC
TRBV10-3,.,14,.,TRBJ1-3,CAIAGQGYGNTIYF,TGTGCCATCGCGGGCCAGGGGTATGGAAACACCATATATTTT
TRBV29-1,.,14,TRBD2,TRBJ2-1,CSVEGSLAGSGQFF,TGCAGCGTTGAAGGAAGCCTAGCGGGGTCTGGGCAGTTCTTC
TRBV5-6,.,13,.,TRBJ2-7,CASSLGRFYEQYF,TGTGCCAGCAGCTTGGGCAGGTTCTACGAGCAGTACTTC
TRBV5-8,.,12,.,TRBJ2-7,CASSLPLPGQYF,TGTGCCAGCAGCTTGCCACTTCCCGGGCAGTACTTC
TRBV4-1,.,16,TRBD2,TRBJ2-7,CASSQDPLAGVCEQYF,TGCGCCAGCAGCCAAGATCCCCTAGCGGGAGTATGCGAGCAGTACTTC
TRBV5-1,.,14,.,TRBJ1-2,CASSLAGGTHGYTF,TGCGCCAGCAGCTTGGCCGGGGGTACGCATGGCTACACCTTC
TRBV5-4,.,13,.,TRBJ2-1,CASSFLTTNEQFF,TGTGCCAGCAGCTTCTTGACTACCAATGAGCAGTTCTTC
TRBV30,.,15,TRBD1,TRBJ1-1,CAYILQGAQNTEAFF,TGTGCCTATATCCTACAGGGGGCCCAGAACACTGAAGCTTTCTTT
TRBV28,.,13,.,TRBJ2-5,CASPGHRKETQYF,TGTGCCAGCCCGGGACACCGGAAAGAGACCCAGTACTTC
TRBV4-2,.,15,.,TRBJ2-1,CASSNAEEEYNEQFF,TGTGCCAGCAGCAACGCTGAGGAGGAGTACAATGAGCAGTTCTTC
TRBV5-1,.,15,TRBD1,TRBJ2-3,CASSGGTGGSDTQYF,TGCGCCAGCAGCGGCGGGACAGGGGGATCGGATACGCAGTATTTT
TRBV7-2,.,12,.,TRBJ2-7,CASSQIDDCEHF,TGTGCCAGCAGCCAAATAGATGATTGCGAACACTTC
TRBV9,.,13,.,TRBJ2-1,CASSGEDYNEQFF,TGTGCCAGCAGCGGGGAGGACTACAATGAGCAGTTCTTC
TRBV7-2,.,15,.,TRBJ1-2,CASSSSTGPTNGYTF,TGTGCCAGCAGCTCCTCCACAGGGCCTACCAATGGCTACACCTTC
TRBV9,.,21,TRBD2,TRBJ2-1,CASSPQVRAGGSFQYGNEQFF,TGTGCCAGCAGCCCCCAGGTAAGAGCGGGAGGGTCGTTCCAATACGGCAATGAGCAGTTCTTC
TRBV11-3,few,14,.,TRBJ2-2,CASSSPWGAGELFF,TGTGCCAGCAGCTCTCCTTGGGGGGCCGGGGAGCTGTTTTTT
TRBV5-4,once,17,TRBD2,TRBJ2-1,CASSFRPGLAANNEQFF,TGTGCCAGCAGCTTCCGTCCGGGACTAGCGGCGAACAATGAGCAGTTCTTC
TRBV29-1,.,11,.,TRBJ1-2,CSGFGRTGYTF,TGCAGCGGATTTGGTAGGACAGGCTACACCTTC
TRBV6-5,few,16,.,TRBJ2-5,CASSYSRRGKQETQYF,TGTGCCAGCAGTTACTCGCGCAGGGGCAAACAAGAGACCCAGTACTTC
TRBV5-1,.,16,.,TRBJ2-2,CASREMDSANTGELFF,TGCGCCAGCAGGGAAATGGACAGCGCGAACACCGGGGAGCTGTTTTTT
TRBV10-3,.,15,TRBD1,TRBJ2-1,CAISEDRGQNNEQFF,TGTGCCATCAGTGAGGACAGGGGGCAGAACAATGAGCAGTTCTTC
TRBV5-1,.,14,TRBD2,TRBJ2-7,CASSLERGPYEQYF,TGCGCCAGCAGCTTGGAGCGGGGCCCCTACGAGCAGTACTTC